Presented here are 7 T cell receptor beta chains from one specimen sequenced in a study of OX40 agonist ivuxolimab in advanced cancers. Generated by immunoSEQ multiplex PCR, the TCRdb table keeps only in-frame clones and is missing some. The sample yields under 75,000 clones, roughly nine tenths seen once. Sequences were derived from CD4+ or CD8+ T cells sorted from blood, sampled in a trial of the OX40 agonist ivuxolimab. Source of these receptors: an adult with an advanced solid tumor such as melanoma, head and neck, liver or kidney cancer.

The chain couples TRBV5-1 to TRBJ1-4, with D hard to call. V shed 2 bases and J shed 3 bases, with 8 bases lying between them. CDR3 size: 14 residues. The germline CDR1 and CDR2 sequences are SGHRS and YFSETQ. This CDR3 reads CASSFERANEKLFF. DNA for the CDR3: TGCGCCAGCAGCTTCGAGAGGGCTAATGAAAAACTGTTTTTT.

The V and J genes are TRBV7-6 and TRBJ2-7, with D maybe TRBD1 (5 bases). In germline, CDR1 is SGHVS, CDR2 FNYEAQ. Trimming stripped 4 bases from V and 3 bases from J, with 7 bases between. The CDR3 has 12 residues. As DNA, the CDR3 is TGTGCCAGCAGCTACGACAGCTACGAGCAGTACTTC. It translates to CASSYDSYEQYF.

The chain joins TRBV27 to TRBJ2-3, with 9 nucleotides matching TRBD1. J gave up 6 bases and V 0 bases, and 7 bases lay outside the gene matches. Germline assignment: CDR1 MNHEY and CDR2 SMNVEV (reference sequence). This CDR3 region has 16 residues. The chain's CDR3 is CASSLSPGTGLDTQYF. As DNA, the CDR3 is TGTGCCAGCAGTTTATCCCCCGGGACAGGGTTGGATACGCAGTATTTT.

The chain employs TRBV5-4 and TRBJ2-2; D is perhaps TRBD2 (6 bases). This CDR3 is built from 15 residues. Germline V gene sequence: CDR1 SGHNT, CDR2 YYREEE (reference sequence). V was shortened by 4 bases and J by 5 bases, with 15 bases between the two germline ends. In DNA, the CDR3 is TGTGCCAGCAGCCGCCTCCTGGAGGGTACCGGGGAGCTGTTTTTT. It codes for CASSRLLEGTGELFF.

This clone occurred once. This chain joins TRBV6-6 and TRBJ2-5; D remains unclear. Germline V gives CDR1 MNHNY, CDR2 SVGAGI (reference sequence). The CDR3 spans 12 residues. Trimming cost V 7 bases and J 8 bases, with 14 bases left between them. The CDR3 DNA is TGTGCCAGCACCCTTGGACCCCAAACCCAGTACTTC. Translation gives CASTLGPQTQYF.

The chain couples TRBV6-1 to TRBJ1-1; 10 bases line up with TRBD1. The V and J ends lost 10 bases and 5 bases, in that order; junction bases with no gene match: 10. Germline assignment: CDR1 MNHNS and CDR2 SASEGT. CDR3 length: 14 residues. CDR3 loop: CATRQGAGDTEAFF. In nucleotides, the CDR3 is TGTGCCACCCGACAGGGGGCCGGTGATACTGAAGCTTTCTTT.

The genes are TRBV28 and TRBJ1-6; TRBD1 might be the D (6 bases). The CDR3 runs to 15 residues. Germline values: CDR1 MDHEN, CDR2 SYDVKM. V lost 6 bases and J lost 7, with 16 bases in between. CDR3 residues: CASRTEQGINSPLHF. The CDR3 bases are TGTGCCAGCAGAACTGAACAGGGTATCAATTCACCCCTCCACTTT. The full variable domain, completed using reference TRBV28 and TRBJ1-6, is DVKVTQSSRYLVKRTGEKVFLECVQDMDHENMFWYRQDPGLGLRLIYFSYDVKMKEKGDIPEGYSVSREKKERFSLILESASTNQTSMYLCASRTEQGINSPLHFGNGTRLTVT.